The clone carrying this T cell receptor beta chain has only a few counts. Its antigen is not known. This PCR relied on a set of 60 Vbeta primers and 13 Jbeta primers. Method: immunoSEQ multiplex PCR; TCRdb's copy keeps in-frame clones and lacks some. The sample lists 100,000 to 150,000 clones; 70% to 80% were seen once. The sample belongs to a study of cytomegalovirus exposure and HLA in healthy donors. With 3 bases removed from V and 7 bases from J, the gap between germline ends came to 20 bases. The CDR3 consists of 16 residues. The germline CDR1 and CDR2 sequences are SGHRS and YFSETQ. Study results and limitations: A few chains tied to CMV proved CMV antigen-specific in vitro. Prior analysis indicated that the majority of TCR beta V segments exhibited productivity approximately 87% or approximately 30% of the time.

The TCR originated in a woman aged 60-75 years in good health and CMV-seronegative. Sequencing was done on a sample of PBMCs. The gene calls are TRBV5-1 and TRBJ2-4; D is possibly TRBD2 (6 bases). CDR3 in amino acids: CASSSLGGGRSNIQYF. The CDR3 DNA reads as TGCGCCAGCAGCTCCCTGGGAGGAGGCCGATCCAACATTCAGTACTTC.